The rows below give T cell receptor beta chains drawn from one sample of a study of blood T cell repertoires in COVID-19. Here immunoSEQ multiplex PCR was the method, and the copy in TCRdb shows in-frame clones only, minus some. The sample shows about 230,000 clones, more than 75% of them seen only once. Sequenced input: peripheral blood. All receptors derive from a man aged 45-65 years with COVID-19, enrolled during active disease. The conserved cysteine and the conserved F or W are not part of the CDR3 here. Fields, in order: CDR3 protein, V gene, J gene.

cdr3_aa: ASSTGTQVQGEKLF; v_call: TRBV11-2; j_call: TRBJ1-4
cdr3_aa: ASSPFDRVSHSPLH; v_call: TRBV18; j_call: TRBJ1-6
cdr3_aa: ASSTQGAGELF; v_call: TRBV7-3; j_call: TRBJ2-2
cdr3_aa: ASSLDKRPDTQY; v_call: TRBV27; j_call: TRBJ2-3
cdr3_aa: ASSSTGPGQPQH; v_call: TRBV28; j_call: TRBJ1-5
cdr3_aa: ASSFSGYSGDTQY; v_call: TRBV5-5; j_call: TRBJ2-3
cdr3_aa: ASSREGEGYEQY; v_call: TRBV4-1; j_call: TRBJ2-7
cdr3_aa: ASSSQRTGPRGYNEQF; v_call: TRBV6-2/TRBV6-3; j_call: TRBJ2-1
cdr3_aa: ASSPYRGNYNEQF; v_call: TRBV18; j_call: TRBJ2-1
cdr3_aa: ASRLAGVQEQY; v_call: TRBV5-4; j_call: TRBJ2-7
cdr3_aa: ASTPGQVGFVEKLF; v_call: TRBV19; j_call: TRBJ1-4
cdr3_aa: ASSLQGYNQPQH; v_call: TRBV4-2; j_call: TRBJ1-5
cdr3_aa: ASSPWTSGTPYEQY; v_call: TRBV7-7; j_call: TRBJ2-7
cdr3_aa: ASSESGTSEREQF; v_call: TRBV6-1; j_call: TRBJ2-1
cdr3_aa: SVVTGAHEQY; v_call: TRBV29-1; j_call: TRBJ2-7
cdr3_aa: ASRGHVQETQY; v_call: TRBV28; j_call: TRBJ2-5
cdr3_aa: ATSTGQAYEQY; v_call: TRBV24-1; j_call: TRBJ2-7
cdr3_aa: ASSLRSLASLANTGELF; v_call: TRBV18; j_call: TRBJ2-2
cdr3_aa: ASRDQGELYGYT; v_call: TRBV6-6; j_call: TRBJ1-2
cdr3_aa: ASTKTGSNQPQH; v_call: TRBV28; j_call: TRBJ1-5
cdr3_aa: ASSSRLAGSTDTQY; v_call: TRBV6-2/TRBV6-3; j_call: TRBJ2-3
cdr3_aa: ASSRRDRGSYNSPLH; v_call: TRBV11-2; j_call: TRBJ1-6
cdr3_aa: ASSRQGTNEQF; v_call: TRBV7-3; j_call: TRBJ2-1
cdr3_aa: ASSLIDGSTDTQY; v_call: TRBV7-9; j_call: TRBJ2-3
cdr3_aa: ASSSEGLGNQPQH; v_call: TRBV6-2/TRBV6-3; j_call: TRBJ1-5
cdr3_aa: ASSTKAVASPDGNTIY; v_call: TRBV2; j_call: TRBJ1-3
cdr3_aa: ASSPTQGADTEAF; v_call: TRBV6-5; j_call: TRBJ1-1